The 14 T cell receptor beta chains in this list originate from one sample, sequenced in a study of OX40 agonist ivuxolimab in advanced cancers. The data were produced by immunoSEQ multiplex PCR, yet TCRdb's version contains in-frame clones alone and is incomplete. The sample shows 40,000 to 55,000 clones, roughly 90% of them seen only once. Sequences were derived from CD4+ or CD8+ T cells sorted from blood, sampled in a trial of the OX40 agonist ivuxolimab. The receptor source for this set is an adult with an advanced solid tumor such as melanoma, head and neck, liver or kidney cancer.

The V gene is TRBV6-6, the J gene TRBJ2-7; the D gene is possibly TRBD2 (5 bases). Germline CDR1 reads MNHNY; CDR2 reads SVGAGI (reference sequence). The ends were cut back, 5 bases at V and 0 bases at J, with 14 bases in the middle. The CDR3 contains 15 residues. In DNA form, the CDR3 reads TGTGCCAGCAGTACCGTCGGGAAGAACTCCTACGAGCAGTACTTC. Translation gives CASSTVGKNSYEQYF.

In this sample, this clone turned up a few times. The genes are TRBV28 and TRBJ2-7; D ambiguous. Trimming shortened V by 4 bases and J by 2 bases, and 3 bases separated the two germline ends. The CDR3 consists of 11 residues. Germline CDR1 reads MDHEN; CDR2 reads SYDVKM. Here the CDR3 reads CASSSPYEQYF. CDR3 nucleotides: TGTGCCAGCAGTTCCCCCTACGAGCAGTACTTC. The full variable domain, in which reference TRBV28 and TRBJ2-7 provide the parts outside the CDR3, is DVKVTQSSRYLVKRTGEKVFLECVQDMDHENMFWYRQDPGLGLRLIYFSYDVKMKEKGDIPEGYSVSREKKERFSLILESASTNQTSMYLCASSSPYEQYFGPGTRLTVT.

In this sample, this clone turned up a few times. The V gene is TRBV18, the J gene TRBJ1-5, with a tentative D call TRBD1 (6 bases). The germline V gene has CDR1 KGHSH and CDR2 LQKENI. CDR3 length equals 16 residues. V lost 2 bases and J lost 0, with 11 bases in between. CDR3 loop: CASSPVAGVSNQPQHF. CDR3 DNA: TGTGCCAGCTCACCAGTGGCAGGGGTTAGCAATCAGCCCCAGCATTTT.

This chain's CDR3 is CASRNGTVNNEQFF. The CDR3 DNA reads TGTGCCAGCAGAAACGGGACAGTCAACAATGAGCAGTTCTTC. The genes are TRBV6-5 and TRBJ2-1; TRBD1 matches at 7 bases. CDR1 is MNHEY, CDR2 SVGAGI, per germline. This CDR3 has 14 amino acids. The V gene end was trimmed by 6 bases and the J gene end by 5 bases; junction bases not matched to a gene: 7.

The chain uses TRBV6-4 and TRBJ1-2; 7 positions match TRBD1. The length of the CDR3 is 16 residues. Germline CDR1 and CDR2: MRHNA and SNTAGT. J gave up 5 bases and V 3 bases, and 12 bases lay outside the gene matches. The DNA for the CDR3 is TGTGCCAGCAGTGAGACCGCCGAGGGGGCGCGGTATGGCTACACCTTC. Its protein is CASSETAEGARYGYTF.

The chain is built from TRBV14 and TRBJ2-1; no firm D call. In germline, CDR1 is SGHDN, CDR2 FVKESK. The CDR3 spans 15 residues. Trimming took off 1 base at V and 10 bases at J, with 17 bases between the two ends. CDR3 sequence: CASSQGTGPEREQFF. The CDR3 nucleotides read TGTGCCAGCAGCCAAGGAACTGGCCCAGAGAGGGAGCAGTTCTTC.

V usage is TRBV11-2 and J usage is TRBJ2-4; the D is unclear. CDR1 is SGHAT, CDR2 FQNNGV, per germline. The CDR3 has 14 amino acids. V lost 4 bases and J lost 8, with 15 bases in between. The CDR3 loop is CASSSAATWDIQYF. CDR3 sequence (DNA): TGTGCCAGCAGCTCCGCTGCCACTTGGGACATTCAGTACTTC.

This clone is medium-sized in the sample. CDR3 loop: CASSLALISSYNEQFF. CDR3 coding DNA: TGTGCCAGCAGCTTGGCGCTTATAAGCTCCTACAATGAGCAGTTCTTC. The chain joins TRBV5-6 to TRBJ2-1; D gene unclear. The V end was cut by 0 bases, the J end by 0 bases, with 10 bases between. The germline V gene encodes CDR1 SGHDT and CDR2 YYEEEE. This CDR3 is built from 16 residues.

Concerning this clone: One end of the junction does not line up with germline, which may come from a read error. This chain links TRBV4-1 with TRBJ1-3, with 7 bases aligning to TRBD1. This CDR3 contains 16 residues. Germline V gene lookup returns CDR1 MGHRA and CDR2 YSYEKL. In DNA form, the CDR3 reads TGCGCCAGCAGCCAAATGGGACAGAGCTCTGGAAACGCCATATATTTT. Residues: CASSQMGQSSGNAIYF.

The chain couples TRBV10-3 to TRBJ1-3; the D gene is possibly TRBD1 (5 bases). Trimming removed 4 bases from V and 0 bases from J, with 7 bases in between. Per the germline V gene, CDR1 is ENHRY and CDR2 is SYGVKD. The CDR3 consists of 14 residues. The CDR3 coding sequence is TGTGCCATCAGTGTGGACAACTCTGGAAACACCATATATTTT. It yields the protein CAISVDNSGNTIYF.

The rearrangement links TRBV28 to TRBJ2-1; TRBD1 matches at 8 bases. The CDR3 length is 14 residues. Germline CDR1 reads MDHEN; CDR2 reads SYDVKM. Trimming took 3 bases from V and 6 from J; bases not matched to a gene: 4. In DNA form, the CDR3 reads TGTGCCAGCAGTTTGTCTCAGGGGGCCAATGAGCAGTTCTTC. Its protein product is CASSLSQGANEQFF.

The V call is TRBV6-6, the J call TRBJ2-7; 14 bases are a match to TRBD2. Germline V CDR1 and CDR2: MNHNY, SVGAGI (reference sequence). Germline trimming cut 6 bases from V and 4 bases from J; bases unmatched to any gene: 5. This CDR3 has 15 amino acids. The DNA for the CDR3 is TGTGCCAGCAGGCGTGGGACTAGCGGGAGTTACGAGCAGTACTTC. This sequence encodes CASRRGTSGSYEQYF.

CDR3 sequence: CASSFSGGPGNTIYF. CDR3 DNA sequence: TGTGCCAGCAGCTTTTCAGGGGGCCCTGGAAACACCATATATTTT. V is TRBV7-6 and J is TRBJ1-3; 8 positions match TRBD1. J gave up 2 bases and V 3 bases, and 3 bases lay outside the gene matches. CDR3 size: 15 residues. Germline V CDR1 and CDR2: SGHVS, FNYEAQ.

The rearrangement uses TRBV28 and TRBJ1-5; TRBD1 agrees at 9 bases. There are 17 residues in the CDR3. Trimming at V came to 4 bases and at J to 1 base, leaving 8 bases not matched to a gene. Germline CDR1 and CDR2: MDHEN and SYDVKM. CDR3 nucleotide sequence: TGTGCCAGCAGTTCCAGGACAGGGGCCCTGAGCAATCAGCCCCAGCATTTT. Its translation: CASSSRTGALSNQPQHF.